The rows below give T cell receptor beta chains drawn from one sample of a study of blood T cell repertoires in COVID-19. Method: immunoSEQ multiplex PCR; TCRdb's copy keeps in-frame clones and lacks some. The profile shows about 370,000 clones, roughly 90% of them singletons. The specimen sequenced was peripheral blood. Receptor source: a woman aged 25-40 years with COVID-19, enrolled during active disease. Both conserved end residues are part of each CDR3. Each record gives: V gene, J gene, D gene, clone size, CDR3 DNA, CDR3 protein. A D gene is named only where the DNA matches it firmly. Size is stated for part of the rows, as once, few or many counts, or as a class when the clone is expanded.

v_call: TRBV11-2
j_call: TRBJ1-3
d_call: TRBD1
clone_size: -
cdr3_nt: TGTGCCAGCAGCTGGACAGGGCCCGGAAACACCATATATTTT
cdr3_aa: CASSWTGPGNTIYF

v_call: TRBV5-1
j_call: TRBJ2-6
d_call: TRBD1
clone_size: once
cdr3_nt: TGCGCCAGCAGCGGGACAGGGACTTTTGGGGCCAACGTCCTGACTTTC
cdr3_aa: CASSGTGTFGANVLTF

v_call: TRBV5-1
j_call: TRBJ1-2
d_call: -
clone_size: -
cdr3_nt: TGCGCCAGCAGCACAACACCGAACCCTAACTATGGCTACACCTTC
cdr3_aa: CASSTTPNPNYGYTF

v_call: TRBV11-2
j_call: TRBJ2-7
d_call: -
clone_size: -
cdr3_nt: TGTGCCAGCAGCCTAGGGCTCTACGAGCAGTACTTC
cdr3_aa: CASSLGLYEQYF

v_call: TRBV11-2
j_call: TRBJ2-7
d_call: -
clone_size: -
cdr3_nt: TGTGCCAGCAGCTTAGGACAGACTCCCCTCTACGAGCAGTACTTC
cdr3_aa: CASSLGQTPLYEQYF

v_call: TRBV14
j_call: TRBJ1-6
d_call: -
clone_size: -
cdr3_nt: TGTGCCAGCAGCCAAACAGGTCATTCACCCCTCCACTTT
cdr3_aa: CASSQTGHSPLHF

v_call: TRBV11-3
j_call: TRBJ1-2
d_call: TRBD1
clone_size: -
cdr3_nt: TGTGCCAGCAGCCCCCTTTTCGGCGACAGGGTCAACTATGGCTACACCTTC
cdr3_aa: CASSPLFGDRVNYGYTF

v_call: TRBV24-1
j_call: TRBJ2-3
d_call: -
clone_size: -
cdr3_nt: TGTGCCACCAGTGATTTCGCGGATACGCAGTATTTT
cdr3_aa: CATSDFADTQYF

v_call: TRBV19
j_call: TRBJ1-5
d_call: TRBD1
clone_size: -
cdr3_nt: TGTGCCAGTAGTATTGGTCCCAGGGGGCATCAGCCCCAGCATTTT
cdr3_aa: CASSIGPRGHQPQHF

v_call: TRBV19
j_call: TRBJ1-5
d_call: -
clone_size: -
cdr3_nt: TGTGCCAGTAGGGTAGGGGCTGATAGCAATCAGCCCCAGCATTTT
cdr3_aa: CASRVGADSNQPQHF

v_call: TRBV20-1
j_call: TRBJ2-7
d_call: TRBD2
clone_size: -
cdr3_nt: TGCAGTGCTAGTCCCACTAGCGGGGTGAGCTCCTACGAGCAGTACTTC
cdr3_aa: CSASPTSGVSSYEQYF

v_call: TRBV5-8
j_call: TRBJ1-2
d_call: -
clone_size: -
cdr3_nt: TGTGCCAGCAGCTTGGACCCTCCAGGGTTCTATGGCTACACCTTC
cdr3_aa: CASSLDPPGFYGYTF

v_call: TRBV4-1
j_call: TRBJ2-7
d_call: TRBD2
clone_size: once
cdr3_nt: TGCGCCAGCAGCGAAGGACTAGCGGGAGCCTACGAGCAGTACTTC
cdr3_aa: CASSEGLAGAYEQYF

v_call: TRBV6-2/TRBV6-3
j_call: TRBJ2-5
d_call: -
clone_size: once
cdr3_nt: TGTGCCAGCAGTTCGACCTCGGAGGGTCAAGAGACCCAGTACTTC
cdr3_aa: CASSSTSEGQETQYF

v_call: TRBV28
j_call: TRBJ1-1
d_call: -
clone_size: once
cdr3_nt: TGTGCCAGCAGTTTCCCGAGGGGGGGCACTGAAGCTTTCTTT
cdr3_aa: CASSFPRGGTEAFF

v_call: TRBV10-1
j_call: TRBJ2-3
d_call: TRBD2
clone_size: few
cdr3_nt: TGCGCCAGCAGCGTGACTAGCGCGGATACGCAGTATTTT
cdr3_aa: CASSVTSADTQYF

v_call: TRBV28
j_call: TRBJ2-2
d_call: -
clone_size: -
cdr3_nt: TGTGCCAGCAGTTTAGGCCCGAACACCGGGGAGCTGTTTTTT
cdr3_aa: CASSLGPNTGELFF

v_call: TRBV11-3
j_call: TRBJ2-6
d_call: TRBD2
clone_size: -
cdr3_nt: TGTGCCAGCAACAATGAGCGGGAGGCAAGCTCTGGGGCCAACGTCCTGACTTTC
cdr3_aa: CASNNEREASSGANVLTF

v_call: TRBV24-1
j_call: TRBJ2-2
d_call: -
clone_size: -
cdr3_nt: TGTGCCACCAGTGATTTGTGGGGCCGCTCCACCGGGGAGCTGTTTTTT
cdr3_aa: CATSDLWGRSTGELFF

v_call: TRBV4-3
j_call: TRBJ2-7
d_call: TRBD1
clone_size: -
cdr3_nt: TGCGCCAGCAGCCAAGATTTAAGGCGAAACAGGGGGAACGAGCAGTACTTC
cdr3_aa: CASSQDLRRNRGNEQYF

v_call: TRBV19
j_call: TRBJ1-2
d_call: TRBD1
clone_size: -
cdr3_nt: TGTGCCAGTAGTGCCGGGACAGGGGGAAACTATGGCTACACCTTC
cdr3_aa: CASSAGTGGNYGYTF

v_call: TRBV3-1/TRBV3-2
j_call: TRBJ2-1
d_call: TRBD2
clone_size: -
cdr3_nt: TGTGCCAGCAGGCCAAAAACTAGCGGGGGGGCCAGTGAGCAGTTCTTC
cdr3_aa: CASRPKTSGGASEQFF

v_call: TRBV6-5
j_call: TRBJ1-2
d_call: TRBD1
clone_size: -
cdr3_nt: TGTGCCAGCAGTTGGGACAGGGAGGCGCTTGGTGGTGGCTACACCTTC
cdr3_aa: CASSWDREALGGGYTF

v_call: TRBV9
j_call: TRBJ2-2
d_call: -
clone_size: -
cdr3_nt: TGTGCCAGCAGCGGGACAAACACCGGGGAGCTGTTTTTT
cdr3_aa: CASSGTNTGELFF

v_call: TRBV5-1
j_call: TRBJ1-1
d_call: -
clone_size: -
cdr3_nt: TGCGCCAGCAGCTCGCTGGGGGCCGACACTGAAGCTTTCTTT
cdr3_aa: CASSSLGADTEAFF

v_call: TRBV4-1
j_call: TRBJ2-7
d_call: -
clone_size: -
cdr3_nt: TGCGCCAGCAGCCACCCCGGACAGAGATACGAGCAGTACTTC
cdr3_aa: CASSHPGQRYEQYF

v_call: TRBV2
j_call: TRBJ2-7
d_call: TRBD2
clone_size: -
cdr3_nt: TGTGCCAGTCTGTTAGCGGGGGAGTCGTGGGAGCAGTACTTC
cdr3_aa: CASLLAGESWEQYF

v_call: TRBV5-6
j_call: TRBJ1-2
d_call: -
clone_size: -
cdr3_nt: TGTGCCAGCAGCTCAGACAGCCGCTATGGCTACACCTTC
cdr3_aa: CASSSDSRYGYTF

v_call: TRBV5-1
j_call: TRBJ1-5
d_call: TRBD1
clone_size: -
cdr3_nt: TGCGCCAGCAGCTTGGGGGGACAGAATCAGCCCCAGCATTTT
cdr3_aa: CASSLGGQNQPQHF

v_call: TRBV9
j_call: TRBJ1-1
d_call: -
clone_size: -
cdr3_nt: TGTGCCAGCAGCCCCCCGGGGGGTATGAACACTGAAGCTTTCTTT
cdr3_aa: CASSPPGGMNTEAFF

v_call: TRBV5-5
j_call: TRBJ1-5
d_call: TRBD1
clone_size: -
cdr3_nt: TGTGCCAGCAGCTTCGACAGGGGAATGGGTCAGCCCCAGCATTTT
cdr3_aa: CASSFDRGMGQPQHF

v_call: TRBV28
j_call: TRBJ1-2
d_call: -
clone_size: -
cdr3_nt: TGTGCCAGCAGTTTAGCCCCTTTCTTACAGGATGGCTACACCTTC
cdr3_aa: CASSLAPFLQDGYTF

v_call: TRBV7-9
j_call: TRBJ2-2
d_call: -
clone_size: once
cdr3_nt: TGTGCCAGCAGCTTGGCTCGAGGACTGATAAACACCGGGGAGCTGTTTTTT
cdr3_aa: CASSLARGLINTGELFF

v_call: TRBV23-1
j_call: TRBJ2-1
d_call: TRBD2
clone_size: -
cdr3_nt: TGCGCCAGCAAAGGACTAGCCGACAATGAGCAGTTCTTC
cdr3_aa: CASKGLADNEQFF

v_call: TRBV11-3
j_call: TRBJ2-1
d_call: TRBD2
clone_size: -
cdr3_nt: TGTGCCAGCAGCCCACAGACTAGCAGCCTTGAGCAGTTCTTC
cdr3_aa: CASSPQTSSLEQFF

v_call: TRBV27
j_call: TRBJ1-6
d_call: -
clone_size: -
cdr3_nt: TGTGCCAGCAGTTTATCCAGGACAACGAAACCCCTCCACTTT
cdr3_aa: CASSLSRTTKPLHF

v_call: TRBV15
j_call: TRBJ2-3
d_call: -
clone_size: -
cdr3_nt: TGTGCCACCAGCAGTTTCCGGGACACTTACACAGATACGCAGTATTTT
cdr3_aa: CATSSFRDTYTDTQYF

v_call: TRBV7-6
j_call: TRBJ1-1
d_call: TRBD1
clone_size: -
cdr3_nt: TGTGCCAGCAGCTTAGCGGCACAGGGGGAGGAAGCTTTCTTT
cdr3_aa: CASSLAAQGEEAFF

v_call: TRBV18
j_call: TRBJ2-5
d_call: TRBD2
clone_size: -
cdr3_nt: TGTGCCAGCGAACCTAGCGGGGGGGCTGAGACCCAGTACTTC
cdr3_aa: CASEPSGGAETQYF

v_call: TRBV4-1
j_call: TRBJ2-2
d_call: TRBD1
clone_size: -
cdr3_nt: TGCGCCAGCAGCCTCGGACAGGGGGCATCGAACACCGGGGAGCTGTTTTTT
cdr3_aa: CASSLGQGASNTGELFF

v_call: TRBV24-1
j_call: TRBJ2-2
d_call: -
clone_size: -
cdr3_nt: TGTGCCACCAGTGATGTAGCGGTGCCAAAGACCGGGGAGCTGTTTTTT
cdr3_aa: CATSDVAVPKTGELFF

v_call: TRBV7-9
j_call: TRBJ2-1
d_call: TRBD1
clone_size: -
cdr3_nt: TGTGCCAGCAGCCTACCTGGCAGGGGGCGAAAGAGGGATGAGCAGTTCTTC
cdr3_aa: CASSLPGRGRKRDEQFF

v_call: TRBV27
j_call: TRBJ2-2
d_call: TRBD1
clone_size: few
cdr3_nt: TGTGCCAGCAGTTATGATCCCGGGACAGGGTGGAAAGGGGAGCTGTTTTTT
cdr3_aa: CASSYDPGTGWKGELFF

v_call: TRBV5-6
j_call: TRBJ2-1
d_call: -
clone_size: -
cdr3_nt: TGTGCCAGCAGCTTGGGACAGGCCTACAATGAGCAGTTCTTC
cdr3_aa: CASSLGQAYNEQFF

v_call: TRBV27
j_call: TRBJ1-6
d_call: -
clone_size: -
cdr3_nt: TGTGCCAGCAGTCCCCTAGCCGGATCGAATAATTCACCCCTCCACTTT
cdr3_aa: CASSPLAGSNNSPLHF

v_call: TRBV28
j_call: TRBJ2-7
d_call: -
clone_size: -
cdr3_nt: TGTGCCAGCAGTTTTCAGGGGTCCTACGAGCAGTACTTC
cdr3_aa: CASSFQGSYEQYF

v_call: TRBV5-4
j_call: TRBJ2-1
d_call: TRBD2
clone_size: -
cdr3_nt: TGTGCCAGCAGCCTCGGACTAGTAGACTCCTACAATGAGCAGTTCTTC
cdr3_aa: CASSLGLVDSYNEQFF

v_call: TRBV18
j_call: TRBJ2-1
d_call: TRBD1
clone_size: few
cdr3_nt: TGTGCCAGCTCACCAAGAACAGGGGTCAATGAGCAGTTCTTC
cdr3_aa: CASSPRTGVNEQFF

v_call: TRBV5-6
j_call: TRBJ2-1
d_call: TRBD1
clone_size: -
cdr3_nt: TGTGCCAGCAGCTTCCGGGACAGGCCCTACAATGAGCAGTTCTTC
cdr3_aa: CASSFRDRPYNEQFF

v_call: TRBV5-1
j_call: TRBJ1-4
d_call: -
clone_size: -
cdr3_nt: TGCGCCAGCAGCCCCGAGGCAGCTAATGAAAAACTGTTTTTT
cdr3_aa: CASSPEAANEKLFF